This record concerns one TCR beta chain sequence. Antigen unknown. The record originates from a study of shared clonotypes between healthy human individuals. The study's findings and limits: Four donors shared around 5.1% of their naive CD4 clonotypes.

Only CD45RO-negative cells positively selected for CCR7 counted as naive CD8 cells, so terminally differentiated effector memory CD45RA+ cells were excluded. Clones were read by immunoSEQ multiplex PCR, and TCRdb kept only the in-frame ones, dropping some. The top ten clones hold roughly 1.7% of a sample with approximately 2,200,000 clones, under 95% of them seen once. The sample consisted of naive CD8+ T cells from PBMCs. The sequence was collected from a man younger than 35 in good health. Some clones in this sample may be carry-over from other donors' samples.

The CDR3 DNA reads as TGTGCCTGGAGTTCGGACAGGAATCAGCCCCAGCATTTT. It specifies CAWSSDRNQPQHF. V is TRBV30 and J is TRBJ1-5; 7 bases line up with TRBD1. The CDR3 is made up of 13 amino acids. V lost 2 bases, J lost 4 bases, and 2 bases stayed unmatched. The germline V gene has CDR1 GTSNPN and CDR2 SVGIG (reference sequence).